These T cell receptor beta chains were read from a single sample in a study of T cells in Graves' hyperthyroidism and ophthalmopathy. MiXCR, run by TCRdb on the multiplex PCR reads, gives a single entry per CDR3 protein. The sample has roughly 510,000 distinct CDR3 sequences, over 35% seen once. Input material: peripheral blood or thyroid tissue (not recorded which). These TCRs come from an adult woman with Graves' disease, either hyperthyroidism or ophthalmopathy (not recorded which). Each CDR3 is given without its conserved first and last residue.

v_call	j_call	cdr3_aa
TRBV10-1	TRBJ2-5	ASSDWGAETQY
TRBV7-6	TRBJ2-3	ASSSGLPPDTQY
TRBV7-3	TRBJ2-6	ASSQTAGTITGANVLT
TRBV5-8	TRBJ1-1	ASSLWQADTEAF
TRBV10-2	TRBJ2-7	ASSDVGYEQY
TRBV29-1	TRBJ1-2	SVAIPDRANYGYT
TRBV7-2	TRBJ1-5	ASSLLFSDQPQH
TRBV12-3/TRBV12-4	TRBJ1-2	ASSPSGTLTNYGYT
TRBV7-9	TRBJ2-5	ASSLTTSGSRGWETQY
TRBV4-1	TRBJ1-5	ASSQDTPSNNQPQH